The entry below describes one T cell receptor (beta chain). Some clones are missing from TCRdb's copy, which holds only in-frame ones; the method was immunoSEQ multiplex PCR. Of tens of thousands of clones listed, about 91% are singletons. This sample was included in a study of cytomegalovirus exposure and HLA in healthy donors. The sample consisted of PBMCs. This TCR came from a woman younger than 45 in good health and CMV-seronegative.

DNA for the CDR3: TGTGCCAGCAGTGACCCGGGACAGGGAGCTAGTCTGAACACTGAAGCTTTCTTT. Protein sequence: CASSDPGQGASLNTEAFF. The chain couples TRBV25-1 to TRBJ1-1; 9 bases are shared with TRBD1. V trimming: 3 bases; J trimming: 0 bases; junction bases outside the gene matches: 11. Per the germline V gene, CDR1 is MGHDK and CDR2 is SYGVNS. The CDR3 has 18 residues.